A single sample is the source of the 17 T cell receptor beta chains below, sequenced in a study of blood T cell dynamics during melanoma immunotherapy. Indicated time point: week 3, after first cycle of checkpoint inhibitor. This table comes from immunoSEQ multiplex PCR, and its TCRdb copy is limited to in-frame clones, with some not included. The sample lists 25,000 to 30,000 clones, over 80% seen once, with 10% in the top ten. Here the sequenced sample was blood, taken from a patient treated with checkpoint blockade. The source of these receptors is a human donor with melanoma.

This sequence joins TRBV28 and TRBJ2-3; TRBD1 or TRBD2 may be the D gene (5 bases each). V lost 6 bases and J 6 bases, leaving 13 bases between the germline ends. CDR1 and CDR2 from the germline V gene are MDHEN and SYDVKM. The CDR3 totals 13 residues. CDR3 region: CASSSNGADTQYF. CDR3 DNA: TGTGCCAGCAGCTCGAACGGGGCCGATACGCAGTATTTT.

This chain uses TRBV4-1 with TRBJ1-2; TRBD1 matches 11 bases. The CDR3 consists of 15 residues. Germline V lookup: CDR1 MGHRA, CDR2 YSYEKL. Germline trimming cut 5 bases from V and 8 bases from J; bases unmatched to any gene: 10. The CDR3 is CASSLSGQGADGYTF. CDR3 coding DNA: TGCGCCAGCAGCTTATCCGGACAGGGGGCTGACGGCTACACCTTC.

The chain employs TRBV5-1 and TRBJ2-7, with 8 bases matching TRBD1. Germline V gene data show CDR1 as SGHRS and CDR2 as YFSETQ. Losses at the gene ends were 4 bases for V and 1 base for J; bases not matched to a gene: 4. This CDR3 region has 14 residues. The CDR3 region is CASSQGTGSYEQYF. The CDR3 nucleotides read TGCGCCAGCAGCCAAGGGACAGGATCCTACGAGCAGTACTTC. The full variable domain, in which reference TRBV5-1 and TRBJ2-7 provide the parts outside the CDR3, is KAGVTQTPRYLIKTRGQQVTLSCSPISGHRSVSWYQQTPGQGLQFLFEYFSETQRNKGNFPGRFSGRQFSNSRSEMNVSTLELGDSALYLCASSQGTGSYEQYFGPGTRLTVT.

The chain employs TRBV5-8 and TRBJ1-5; no firm D call. Germline V gene lookup returns CDR1 SGHTS and CDR2 YDEGEE. The V and J ends lost 4 bases and 4 bases respectively, with 12 bases between them. This CDR3 comprises 14 residues. In DNA form, the CDR3 reads TGTGCCAGCAGCGTGAGGGTCGGAAATCAGCCCCAGCATTTT. As protein: CASSVRVGNQPQHF.

This clone has a handful of counts. The gene calls are TRBV29-1 and TRBJ1-2; D is ambiguous. V lost 2 bases to trimming and J lost 8 bases, with 15 bases between them. The CDR3 has 13 amino acids. Germline CDR1 and CDR2: SQVTM and ANQGSEA. The CDR3 DNA reads TGCAGCGTTGAATCCTCTCCTATCCCGGGCTACACCTTC. This encodes CSVESSPIPGYTF.

The gene calls are TRBV9 and TRBJ2-7; D is ambiguous. This CDR3 has 16 residues. V lost 0 bases and J lost 1, with 14 bases in between. CDR1 SGDLS and CDR2 YYNGEE come from the germline V gene. The CDR3 sequence is CASSVGNPTTSYEQYF. The CDR3 nucleotides are TGTGCCAGCAGCGTAGGTAACCCTACTACGTCCTACGAGCAGTACTTC.

This chain joins TRBV6-5 and TRBJ2-2; a weak D match, TRBD2 (5 bases). Trimming removed 7 bases at V and 4 bases at J, with 10 bases between. This CDR3 region has 13 residues. CDR1 and CDR2 from the germline V gene are MNHEY and SVGAGI. CDR3 in DNA: TGTGCCAGCATGAGGGAAATCACCGGGGAGCTGTTTTTT. Amino acids: CASMREITGELFF.

This rearrangement joins TRBV19 to TRBJ2-3, with TRBD2 matching over 9 bases. CDR3 size: 17 residues. V lost 1 base, J lost 1 base, and 6 bases stayed unmatched. Per the germline V gene, CDR1 is LNHDA and CDR2 is SQIVND (reference sequence). The CDR3 sequence: CASSIVAAGGGTDTQYF. CDR3 DNA sequence: TGTGCCAGTAGTATAGTTGCAGCGGGGGGAGGCACAGATACGCAGTATTTT.

The CDR3 DNA sequence: TGTGCCAGCAGCTCCCTCGGGACTAGCGGCTTCTCCTACGAGCAGTACTTC. Protein: CASSSLGTSGFSYEQYF. The J gene is TRBJ2-7, the V gene TRBV5-8, with 11 nucleotides matching TRBD2. Germline V gene sequence: CDR1 SGHTS, CDR2 YDEGEE. Losses at the gene ends were 3 bases for V and 0 bases for J; bases not matched to a gene: 8. CDR3 size: 17 residues. The variable domain in full, with the rest retrieved from reference TRBV5-8 and TRBJ2-7, is EAGVTQSPTHLIKTRGQQATLRCSPISGHTSVYWYQQALGLGLQFLLWYDEGEERNRGNFPPRFSGRQFPNYSSELNVNALELEDSALYLCASSSLGTSGFSYEQYFGPGTRLTVT.

This clone was picked up one time. The rearrangement links TRBV6-6 to TRBJ1-2; 7 nucleotides match TRBD1. The CDR3 sequence is 12 residues long. CDR1 is MNHNY, CDR2 SVGAGI, per germline (reference sequence). V lost 7 bases to trimming and J lost 8 bases; unmatched junction nucleotides: 7. The CDR3 spells CASTRGDLGYTF. CDR3 DNA: TGTGCCAGCACCAGGGGGGACTTAGGCTACACCTTC.

The chain combines TRBV5-6 with TRBJ2-1; D possibly corresponds to TRBD1 (7 bases). V lost 0 bases and J 4 bases, leaving 14 bases between the germline ends. In germline, CDR1 is SGHDT, CDR2 YYEEEE. The CDR3 length is 16 residues. The CDR3 nucleotides are TGTGCCAGCAGCTTGGCCGGGGGACAGTTATACAATGAGCAGTTCTTC. Its translation: CASSLAGGQLYNEQFF.

The chain links TRBV10-3 to TRBJ2-1, with D tentatively TRBD2 (5 bases). The germline V gene has CDR1 ENHRY and CDR2 SYGVKD. The CDR3 contains 16 residues. The V gene lost 0 bases and the J gene lost 0 bases, with 9 bases spanning the gap. The CDR3 DNA reads as TGTGCCATCAGTGAGTCAACGGGGAGCTCCTACAATGAGCAGTTCTTC. It is translated as CAISESTGSSYNEQFF.

The chain links TRBV9 to TRBJ2-3; perhaps TRBD2 as D (6 bases). Germline V lookup: CDR1 SGDLS, CDR2 YYNGEE. This CDR3 region has 13 residues. V lost 4 bases, J lost 2 bases, and 8 bases lay in between. The DNA for the CDR3 is TGTGCCAGCAGCCCACTAGCCACAGATACGCAGTATTTT. This gives the protein CASSPLATDTQYF.

The gene calls are TRBV28 and TRBJ1-1, with D perhaps TRBD1 (6 bases). The CDR3 totals 16 residues. Trimming removed 4 bases at V and 4 bases at J, with 19 bases between. Germline CDR1 reads MDHEN; CDR2 reads SYDVKM. The CDR3 protein is CASSSTNRVSGTEAFF. In nucleotides, the CDR3 is TGTGCCAGCAGTTCGACGAACAGGGTTAGTGGCACTGAAGCTTTCTTT.

This clone showed up just a few times. The chain has TRBV11-2 and TRBJ2-7, with 7 bases fitting TRBD1. J lost 6 bases, V lost 5 bases, and 19 bases had no gene match. From germline, CDR1 is SGHAT and CDR2 FQNNGV. This CDR3 comprises 17 residues. The DNA of the CDR3 is TGTGCCAGCAGCCCTGGGGCCAGGGGGATCCGCTACTCCGAGCAGTACTTC. Its translation is CASSPGARGIRYSEQYF.

The genes are TRBV7-9 and TRBJ2-3; D is uncertain. The CDR3 sequence is 12 residues long. From germline, CDR1 is SEHNR and CDR2 FQNEAQ (reference sequence). Trimming cost V 5 bases and J 2 bases, with 5 bases left between them. The CDR3 here is CASSRDTDTQYF. The CDR3 DNA follows: TGTGCCAGCAGCCGCGACACAGATACGCAGTATTTT.

This chain links TRBV13 with TRBJ2-7, with 8 positions matching TRBD1. Germline V lookup: CDR1 PRHDT, CDR2 FYEKMQ (reference sequence). V trimming: 5 bases; J trimming: 4 bases; junction bases outside the gene matches: 7. This CDR3 comprises 14 residues. CDR3 amino acids: CASSTRTGSYEQYF. The CDR3 DNA reads TGTGCCAGCAGCACTAGGACAGGGTCTTACGAGCAGTACTTC. The full variable domain, rest sourced from reference TRBV13 and TRBJ2-7, is AAGVIQSPRHLIKEKRETATLKCYPIPRHDTVYWYQQGPGQDPQFLISFYEKMQSDKGSIPDRFSAQQFSDYHSELNMSSLELGDSALYFCASSTRTGSYEQYFGPGTRLTVT.